Shown below are 16 T cell receptor beta chains from a single sample sequenced in a study of radiotherapy plus CTLA-4 blockade in lung cancer. Clones were sequenced by immunoSEQ multiplex PCR, and TCRdb holds only the in-frame ones, with some missing. Here the sample spans 100,000 to 150,000 clones, around 75% being singletons. The specimen was peripheral blood, collected from a patient treated with radiotherapy plus ipilimumab. The receptors come from a human donor with non-small cell lung cancer who had a partial response to radiotherapy plus ipilimumab.

V usage is TRBV11-3 and J usage is TRBJ2-3; D gene uncertain. The CDR3 consists of 13 residues. The V end lost 5 bases, the J end lost 2 bases, and 8 bases lay between the germline ends. Germline CDR1 and CDR2: SGHNT and YENEEA. Here the CDR3 DNA reads TGTGCCAGCAGCCCCTACGACACAGATACGCAGTATTTT. Amino acid sequence: CASSPYDTDTQYF.

A word on this clone: One end of the junction varies from germline; a read error may be responsible. The chain links TRBV18 to TRBJ1-2, with D possibly TRBD1 on 5 matching bases. CDR1 is KGHSH and CDR2 is LQKENI in the germline V gene. The CDR3 runs 14 residues. In nucleotides, the CDR3 is TGTGCCAGCTCATCACCTGGAGGGGACTATGGCTACACCTTC. It yields the protein CASSSPGGDYGYTF.

This clone was counted a few times. The J gene is TRBJ1-3, the V gene TRBV19; perhaps TRBD1 as D (5 bases). The CDR3 covers 14 residues. Per the germline V gene, CDR1 is LNHDA and CDR2 is SQIVND (reference sequence). V was clipped by 3 bases and J by 4 bases, with 10 bases between them. CDR3 region: CASSIGGDGNTIYF. CDR3 coding DNA: TGTGCCAGTAGTATCGGAGGGGACGGAAACACCATATATTTT.

The genes are TRBV27 and TRBJ2-1; 10 bases agree with TRBD2. The trim removed 5 bases at V and 8 bases at J, leaving 12 bases unmatched. The CDR3 runs 16 residues. Germline CDR1 reads MNHEY; CDR2 reads SMNVEV (reference sequence). Here the CDR3 reads CASSRASSGSGYEQFF. Written as DNA, the CDR3 is TGTGCCAGCAGTAGGGCCTCTAGCGGGAGTGGCTATGAGCAGTTCTTC.

This clone was counted a single time. The CDR3 region is CASSFGGIGRQGSYEQYV. CDR3 coding DNA: TGTGCCAGCAGCTTCGGTGGGATAGGTAGACAGGGTTCCTACGAGCAGTACGTC. The chain joins TRBV5-8 to TRBJ2-7; TRBD1 matches 7 bases. Per germline, CDR1 SGHTS and CDR2 YDEGEE. V gave up 2 bases and J gave up 1 base; unmatched junction bases: 15. This CDR3 comprises 18 residues.

This chain uses TRBV9 with TRBJ1-2; TRBD1 matches at 8 bases. The CDR3 runs 13 residues. Unmatched junction bases numbered 3, after V lost 0 bases and J lost 8 bases. Germline assignment: CDR1 SGDLS and CDR2 YYNGEE. CDR3 nucleotides: TGTGCCAGCAGCGTAGGGACAGGGCGCGGCTACACCTTC. This sequence encodes CASSVGTGRGYTF.

This clone has just a few counts. The chain employs TRBV10-3 and TRBJ1-5; weak D call: TRBD1 (5 bases). The CDR3 consists of 13 residues. V was shortened by 7 bases and J by 4 bases, with 11 bases between the two germline ends. In germline, CDR1 is ENHRY, CDR2 SYGVKD. The CDR3 loop is CAITDNGNQPQHF. CDR3 DNA sequence: TGTGCCATCACGGACAACGGGAATCAGCCCCAGCATTTT.

The chain uses TRBV6-5 and TRBJ2-7, with 11 bases identical to TRBD2. With 2 bases clipped from V and 9 bases from J, the junction kept 12 bases outside the gene matches. Looked up from germline, CDR1 is MNHEY and CDR2 is SVGAGI. The CDR3 has 16 residues. The CDR3 region has the DNA TGTGCCAGCAGTTACCGCGGGACTAGCGGAAAGAGGGGGCAGTACTTC. This encodes CASSYRGTSGKRGQYF.

V and J are TRBV30 and TRBJ2-5; unclear D gene. Per germline, CDR1 GTSNPN and CDR2 SVGIG (reference sequence). V was pared by 4 bases and J by 7 bases, with 10 bases between. This CDR3 is 11 amino acids long. The CDR3 loop reads CAWTVEVTQYF. The CDR3 nucleotides read TGTGCCTGGACGGTTGAGGTGACCCAGTACTTC.

The rearrangement uses TRBV6-5 and TRBJ1-5, with 7 nucleotides matching TRBD1. The trim removed 2 bases at V and 5 bases at J, leaving 3 bases unmatched. Looked up from germline, CDR1 is MNHEY and CDR2 is SVGAGI. CDR3 length: 14 amino acids. CDR3 nucleotides: TGTGCCAGCAGTTACAAAACAGGGGATCAGCCCCAGCATTTT. Translating gives CASSYKTGDQPQHF.

The chain links TRBV28 to TRBJ2-3; 11 nucleotides line up with TRBD2. The V segment lost 3 bases and the J segment 6 bases; nucleotides outside the gene matches: 8. The CDR3 consists of 16 residues. Germline lookup yields CDR1 MDHEN and CDR2 SYDVKM. Here the CDR3 reads CASSLGLAGGGDTQYF. The CDR3 coding sequence is TGTGCCAGCAGTTTGGGGCTAGCGGGAGGAGGTGATACGCAGTATTTT.

The chain links TRBV30 to TRBJ2-7, with D possibly matching TRBD1 (6 bases). Germline V lookup: CDR1 GTSNPN, CDR2 SVGIG (reference sequence). The V end was cut by 1 base, the J end by 4 bases, with 11 bases between. CDR3 length: 13 amino acids. The CDR3 loop reads CAWSDDRSYEQYV. CDR3 nucleotides: TGTGCCTGGAGTGACGACAGGAGTTACGAGCAGTACGTC.

The table lists this clone with a few counts. The rearrangement uses TRBV7-6 and TRBJ2-1; 7 bases are a match to TRBD2. The trim removed 1 base at V and 4 bases at J, leaving 10 bases unmatched. CDR3 size: 17 residues. Germline CDR1 SGHVS, CDR2 FNYEAQ. CDR3 DNA: TGTGCCAGCAGCTTAGGTCTCATGGCTAGCGGATACAATGAGCAGTTCTTC. As protein: CASSLGLMASGYNEQFF.

The chain joins TRBV29-1 to TRBJ2-7, with 8 bases lining up with TRBD2. With V trimmed by 3 bases and J by 6 bases, 1 base remained unmatched. Germline-derived CDR1 and CDR2 are SQVTM and ANQGSEA. This CDR3 comprises 11 residues. Here the CDR3 DNA reads TGCAGCGTTGAGCTAGCGGGCGAGCAGTACGTC. Translation: CSVELAGEQYV.

This sequence joins TRBV9 and TRBJ2-7; perhaps TRBD2 as D (5 bases). Trimming took 1 base from V and 0 from J, leaving 14 bases between them. The germline V gene has CDR1 SGDLS and CDR2 YYNGEE. CDR3 size: 16 residues. The DNA of the CDR3 is TGTGCCAGCAGCGTACTTTCGTCGGGGAGCTCCTACGAGCAGTACTTC. Amino acid sequence: CASSVLSSGSSYEQYF. The entire variable domain, with the rest obtained from reference TRBV9 and TRBJ2-7, is as follows: DSGVTQTPKHLITATGQRVTLRCSPRSGDLSVYWYQQSLDQGLQFLIQYYNGEERAKGNILERFSAQQFPDLHSELNLSSLELGDSALYFCASSVLSSGSSYEQYFGPGTRLTVT.

This clone was seen a few times. This sequence joins TRBV5-6 and TRBJ1-3; possible D gene TRBD1, 6 bases. V gave up 4 bases and J gave up 1 base, with 9 bases separating them. CDR3 length: 14 residues. CDR1 is SGHDT, CDR2 YYEEEE, per germline. Here the CDR3 DNA reads TGTGCCAGCAGCGCAACAGGGTCTGGAAACACCATATATTTT. This translates into CASSATGSGNTIYF.